The clone carrying this T cell receptor beta chain was detected a few times. Its antigen is still unknown. The CDR3 contains 13 residues. The V gene end was trimmed by 7 bases and the J gene end by 4 bases; junction bases not matched to a gene: 7. Germline assignment: CDR1 GTSNPN and CDR2 SVGIG (reference sequence). The sample comes from a study of a mutant IDH1 vaccine in newly diagnosed glioma. The time point was: week 5, during vaccination. What each vaccine dose contained was 300 ug of mutant IDH1 20-mer peptide, accompanied by topical imiquimod. Donors had new IDH1-mutant astrocytomas of WHO grade 3 or 4 (ATRX-lost). The assay was immunoSEQ multiplex PCR, and TCRdb's table has in-frame clones only and misses some. The sample has tens of thousands of clones; 78% are singletons.

The sequence came from a woman between 40 and 55 years old with glioma. The chain couples TRBV30 to TRBJ1-5, with 7 bases fitting TRBD1. The sample in question was PBMCs, obtained from a glioma patient whose treatment included an IDH1 peptide vaccine. The DNA of the CDR3 is TGTGCCTACGGGGACAGATATAATCAGCCCCAGCATTTT. Translation: CAYGDRYNQPQHF.